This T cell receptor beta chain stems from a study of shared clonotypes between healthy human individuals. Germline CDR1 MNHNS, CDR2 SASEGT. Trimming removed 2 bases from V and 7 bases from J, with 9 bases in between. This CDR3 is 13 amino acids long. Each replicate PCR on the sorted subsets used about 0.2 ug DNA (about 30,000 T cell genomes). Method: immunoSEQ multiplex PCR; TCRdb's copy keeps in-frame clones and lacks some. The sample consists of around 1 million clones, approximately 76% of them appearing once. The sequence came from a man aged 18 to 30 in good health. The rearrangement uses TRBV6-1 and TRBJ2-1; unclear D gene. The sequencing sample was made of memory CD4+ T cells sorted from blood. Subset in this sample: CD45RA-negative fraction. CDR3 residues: CASSEPGRNEQFF. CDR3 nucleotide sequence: TGTGCCAGCAGTGAACCGGGTCGGAATGAGCAGTTCTTC.